This passage covers 17 T cell receptor beta chains from one sample sequenced in a study of blood T cell repertoires in COVID-19. Sequencing was performed with immunoSEQ multiplex PCR; in TCRdb, only in-frame clones are kept and a portion is missing. The table has 150,000 to 200,000 clones, roughly 93% seen once. Material for sequencing was peripheral blood. The receptors were gathered from a man aged 18 to 29 with COVID-19, enrolled during active disease.

This sequence joins TRBV3-1 (or the pseudogene TRBV3-2) and TRBJ2-6; the D is unclear. The V gene's germline CDR1 is LGHDT and CDR2 YNNKEL (reference sequence). V was trimmed by 1 base and J by 4 bases, leaving 11 bases between them. The CDR3 has 16 residues. Here the CDR3 DNA reads TGTGCCAGCAGCCAAGCGGTCGCCTCCGGGGCCAACGTCCTGACTTTC. Residues: CASSQAVASGANVLTF.

This clone was seen once. V gene TRBV5-6 combines with J gene TRBJ1-5, with a possible D match to TRBD1 (5 bases). This CDR3 has 13 amino acids. Germline-derived CDR1 and CDR2 are SGHDT and YYEEEE. V shed 0 bases and J shed 5 bases, with 6 bases lying between them. The CDR3 loop reads CASSLGQYQPQHF. CDR3 bases: TGTGCCAGCAGCTTGGGACAGTATCAGCCCCAGCATTTT.

V and J are TRBV27 and TRBJ2-7; possibly TRBD2 for D (5 bases). CDR3 length: 12 residues. Germline values: CDR1 MNHEY, CDR2 SMNVEV (reference sequence). Trimming took off 5 bases at V and 4 bases at J, with 9 bases between the two ends. CDR3 nucleotides: TGTGCCAGCAGTACGGGGTCTTACGAGCAGTACTTC. This translates into CASSTGSYEQYF.

The chain combines TRBV9 with TRBJ2-3, with D hard to call. The germline gives CDR1 SGDLS, CDR2 YYNGEE. CDR3 length: 13 residues. With 1 base removed from V and 0 bases from J, the gap between germline ends came to 3 bases. CDR3 protein: CASSVSSTDTQYF. As DNA, the CDR3 is TGTGCCAGCAGCGTATCTAGCACAGATACGCAGTATTTT.

The rearrangement uses TRBV9 and TRBJ1-3; perhaps TRBD1 as D (5 bases). Germline-derived CDR1 and CDR2 are SGDLS and YYNGEE. This CDR3 has 14 amino acids. V was trimmed by 4 bases and J by 6 bases, leaving 14 bases between them. The CDR3 nucleotides are TGTGCCAGCAGCCCGCGGGACGAGCAAAACACCATATATTTT. Translation gives CASSPRDEQNTIYF.

This chain joins TRBV4-3 and TRBJ2-2; maybe TRBD1 (6 bases). CDR1 and CDR2 (germline): LGHNA, YSLEER. This CDR3 is built from 18 residues. V was shortened by 4 bases and J by 5 bases, with 23 bases between the two germline ends. The CDR3 is CASSPRTGLLVGTGELFF. CDR3 coding DNA: TGCGCCAGCAGCCCAAGAACAGGGCTACTCGTAGGAACCGGGGAGCTGTTTTTT.

The chain couples TRBV4-1 to TRBJ1-1, with 7 bases that match TRBD1. The V gene end was trimmed by 0 bases and the J gene end by 4 bases; junction bases not matched to a gene: 8. The CDR3 runs to 16 residues. Germline CDR1 reads MGHRA; CDR2 reads YSYEKL. The CDR3 here is CASSQDPQGSGTEAFF. CDR3 nucleotide sequence: TGCGCCAGCAGCCAAGATCCACAGGGGTCAGGCACTGAAGCTTTCTTT.

This chain uses TRBV7-6 with TRBJ2-7; the match to TRBD1 covers 8 bases. Trimming removed 5 bases from V and 0 bases from J; junction bases left unmatched: 6. There are 15 residues in the CDR3. Germline-derived CDR1 and CDR2 are SGHVS and FNYEAQ. The CDR3 here is CASSDRGLGSYEQYF. In DNA, the CDR3 is TGTGCCAGCAGCGACAGGGGATTGGGCTCCTACGAGCAGTACTTC.

This clone was counted between two and nine times. This chain joins TRBV4-2 and TRBJ2-7, with 8 nucleotides matching TRBD2. Germline V gene sequence: CDR1 LGHNA, CDR2 YNFKEQ. The trim removed 1 base at V and 2 bases at J, leaving 13 bases unmatched. CDR3 length: 18 amino acids. The CDR3 coding sequence is TGTGCCAGCAGCCAAGCAGCCCCACTAGCGGCCTTGGCCTACGAGCAGTACTTC. Translating it yields CASSQAAPLAALAYEQYF.

The sample holds a few counts of this clone. The DNA of the CDR3 is TGTGCCAGCAGTTTTCTACAGGACGGAAACACCATATATTTT. It yields the protein CASSFLQDGNTIYF. This chain links TRBV28 with TRBJ1-3; D perhaps matches TRBD1 (5 bases). The germline gives CDR1 MDHEN, CDR2 SYDVKM. The V gene lost 3 bases and the J gene lost 4 bases, with 10 bases spanning the gap. The CDR3 is 14 residues long.

This chain joins TRBV18 and TRBJ1-1; the D gene is possibly TRBD1 (6 bases). Germline loops: CDR1 KGHSH, CDR2 LQKENI. The germline V and J ends were trimmed by 3 bases and 1 base, with 12 bases remaining between them. The CDR3 totals 15 residues. The chain's CDR3 is CASSPARDTNTEAFF. CDR3 sequence (DNA): TGTGCCAGCTCACCGGCCCGGGACACGAACACTGAAGCTTTCTTT.

V usage is TRBV7-9 and J usage is TRBJ2-3, with TRBD2 identical over 11 bases. There are 15 residues in the CDR3. V shed 2 bases and J 11 bases; nucleotides not matched to a gene: 9. Germline CDR1 SEHNR, CDR2 FQNEAQ (reference sequence). This CDR3 reads CASSLTLAGDRGQYF. The CDR3 DNA reads TGTGCCAGCAGCTTAACACTAGCGGGAGACCGAGGGCAGTATTTT.

This clone was seen a single time. The V call is TRBV11-2, the J call TRBJ2-1; D is ambiguous. The CDR3 spans 16 residues. Trimming left V 0 bases short and J 0 bases short, with 9 bases between. The germline V gene encodes CDR1 SGHAT and CDR2 FQNNGV. In DNA, the CDR3 is TGTGCCAGCAGCTTAGATGGTTACAGCTCCTACAATGAGCAGTTCTTC. As protein: CASSLDGYSSYNEQFF.

This clone was detected only a few times. The chain combines TRBV19 with TRBJ1-3, with unresolved D. V was pared by 5 bases and J by 0 bases, with 8 bases between. The CDR3 is 14 amino acids. In germline, CDR1 is LNHDA, CDR2 SQIVND (reference sequence). The CDR3 here is CASSPVYSGNTIYF. CDR3 DNA sequence: TGTGCCAGTAGTCCGGTCTACTCTGGAAACACCATATATTTT.

CDR3 in amino acids: CASSLSGGEQYF. The DNA of the CDR3 is TGTGCCAGCAGCTTATCAGGGGGCGAGCAGTACTTC. V is TRBV13 and J is TRBJ2-7, with TRBD1 matching over 7 bases. The CDR3 covers 12 residues. The germline V gene has CDR1 PRHDT and CDR2 FYEKMQ (reference sequence). Germline trimming cut 2 bases from V and 6 bases from J; bases unmatched to any gene: 1.

This clone was seen a few times. The chain recombines TRBV7-9 with TRBJ2-1, with D possibly matching TRBD2 (5 bases). Germline assignment: CDR1 SEHNR and CDR2 FQNEAQ (reference sequence). V gave up 5 bases and J gave up 1 base, with 15 bases separating them. This CDR3 is built from 16 residues. The CDR3 region has the DNA TGTGCCAGCAGCCGCGGGTCCCTGGGGTCCTACAATGAGCAGTTCTTC. Its protein product is CASSRGSLGSYNEQFF. The variable domain in full, completed from reference TRBV7-9 and TRBJ2-1, reads DTGVSQNPRHKITKRGQNVTFRCDPISEHNRLYWYRQTLGQGPEFLTYFQNEAQLEKSRLLSDRFSAERPKGSFSTLEIQRTEQGDSAMYLCASSRGSLGSYNEQFFGPGTRLTVL.

The J gene is TRBJ1-6, the V gene TRBV27; a possible D gene is TRBD1 (6 bases). The CDR3 is 14 amino acids. Trimming left V 6 bases short and J 8 bases short, with 14 bases between. CDR1 is MNHEY and CDR2 is SMNVEV in the germline V gene (reference sequence). Written as DNA, the CDR3 is TGTGCCAGCAGATACAGGGTTGGTGATTCACCCCTCCACTTT. The encoded protein is CASRYRVGDSPLHF.